This T cell receptor (beta chain) was identified in a study of human T cells and chemical hapten exposure. The CDR3 runs 16 residues. The V segment lost 5 bases and the J segment 0 bases; nucleotides outside the gene matches: 7. From germline, CDR1 is SGHNT and CDR2 YENEEA. This clonotype was seen only a few times. TCRdb re-called the RACE reads through MiXCR, storing one row per CDR3 protein. Of over 70,000 distinct CDR3 sequences in the sample, 12% to 15% were seen once. As for time point: pre-sensitization, week 0. Specified treatment: therapeutic diphenylcyclopropenone sensitization with weekly scalp DPC.

The rearrangement uses TRBV11-3 and TRBJ2-3; 8 bases fit TRBD1. This TCR derives from a woman aged 45-59 years with alopecia areata. Some clones in this sample may be carry-over from other donors' samples. Material: whole blood, obtained in connection with sensitization to the hapten diphenylcyclopropenone (DPC). The CDR3 DNA follows: TGTGCCAGCAGCATGGGGACAGGCCGAAGCACAGATACGCAGTATTTT. It specifies CASSMGTGRSTDTQYF.